This T cell receptor beta chain comes out of a study of radiation and T cells in renal cell carcinoma. The table came from immunoSEQ multiplex PCR; TCRdb's copy has only in-frame clones and leaves some out. The table has 100,000 to 150,000 clones, about four fifths seen once. Trimming cost V 4 bases and J 5 bases, with 18 bases left between them. The CDR3 covers 15 residues. Germline V CDR1 and CDR2: KGHSH, LQKENI. Time point here: baseline pretreatment blood. Regarding treatment: 15 Gy SBRT to primary tumor, nephrectomy 4 weeks later. Serial blood draws occurred at baseline and 2 and 4 weeks post-SBRT.

This clonotype originated in a woman aged 60-75 years with renal cell carcinoma. The source was blood, collected from a patient whose treatment included radiotherapy and nephrectomy. This rearrangement joins TRBV18 to TRBJ2-7, with D possibly called TRBD1 or TRBD2 (5 bases each). The DNA for the CDR3 is TGTGCCAGCTCACGAGTAGGCTCGGGACGCGACGAGCAGTACTTC. This sequence encodes CASSRVGSGRDEQYF.